These 17 T cell receptor beta chains share one sample of origin, sequenced in a study of neurological immune-mediated disorders. Each CDR3 protein is one row after TCRdb ran MiXCR on the 5' RACE reads. The table records over 60,000 distinct CDR3 sequences, approximately 4.6% of them present only once. Sample: PBMCs. The receptors originated from a woman in her 50s with multiple sclerosis.

This clonotype was detected many times. The rearrangement uses TRBV7-9 and TRBJ2-7, with 8 bases fitting TRBD1. V gave up 5 bases and J gave up 5 bases; unmatched junction bases: 5. The CDR3 loop spans 13 amino acids. CDR1 is SEHNR and CDR2 is FQNEAQ in the germline V gene (reference sequence). CDR3 sequence: CASSGQGVDEQYF. The CDR3 coding sequence is TGTGCCAGCAGCGGACAGGGAGTGGACGAGCAGTACTTC.

Ten or more counts support this clonotype. The rearrangement links TRBV6-6 to TRBJ1-6; possible D gene TRBD1, 6 bases. The CDR3 contains 13 residues. Trimming took 5 bases from V and 7 from J, leaving 9 bases between them. CDR1 is MNHNY, CDR2 SVGAGI, per germline (reference sequence). The CDR3: CASSRDTNSPLHF. In DNA form, the CDR3 reads TGTGCCAGCAGTCGGGACACCAATTCACCCCTCCACTTT.

This clonotype was counted many times. The chain links TRBV12-3 or TRBV12-4 to TRBJ1-1; D is ambiguous. The ends were cut back, 2 bases at V and 4 bases at J, with 11 bases in the middle. This CDR3 region has 14 residues. CDR3: CASSLSRVGTEAFF. The CDR3 DNA reads TGTGCCAGCAGTTTATCGAGGGTGGGCACTGAAGCTTTCTTT.

This clonotype was detected ten times or more. V is TRBV2 and J is TRBJ2-1; D gene unclear. Trimming cost V 1 base and J 4 bases, with 5 bases left between them. This CDR3 is 13 amino acids long. Looked up from germline, CDR1 is SNHLY and CDR2 is FYNNEI. As DNA, the CDR3 is TGTGCCAGCAGTGAAGAGATATACAATGAGCAGTTCTTC. It yields the protein CASSEEIYNEQFF.

J is TRBJ2-3 and V is TRBV10-1; TRBD2 matches 9 bases. V lost 0 bases, J lost 2 bases, and 6 bases stayed unmatched. The CDR3 totals 17 residues. Germline CDR1 and CDR2: WNHNN and SYGVQD (reference sequence). The DNA of the CDR3 is TGCGCCAGCAGTGAGTCGACTAGCGGCCTGTTCACAGATACGCAGTATTTT. It specifies CASSESTSGLFTDTQYF.

This clonotype was seen more than once but under ten times. The CDR3: CSARDNYNSPLHF. The CDR3 DNA reads as TGCAGTGCCCGGGACAATTATAATTCACCCCTCCACTTT. The rearrangement links TRBV20-1 to TRBJ1-6; a possible D gene is TRBD1 (6 bases). Germline CDR1 is DFQATT and CDR2 is SNEGSKA (reference sequence). This CDR3 region has 13 residues. V lost 6 bases, J lost 4 bases, and 10 bases lay in between.

This clonotype was found many times. An end of the junction does not agree with germline; a read error may underlie this. The chain uses TRBV7-7 and TRBJ2-2, with unresolved D. The V gene's germline CDR1 is SSHAT and CDR2 FNYEAQ (reference sequence). This CDR3 spans 14 amino acids. The CDR3 sequence is CASSFEALTGELFF. CDR3 nucleotide sequence: TGTGCTAGCAGCTTCGAGGCTCTAACCGGGGAGCTGTTTTTT.

This clonotype was seen many times. The chain employs TRBV4-2 and TRBJ2-6; 8 bases agree with TRBD1. The junction had 4 bases not matched to a gene; V was cut back by 2 bases and J by 1 base. The CDR3 length is 17 residues. CDR1 is LGHNA, CDR2 YNFKEQ, per germline. This CDR3 reads CASSQQGAESGANVLTF. The CDR3 bases are TGTGCCAGCAGCCAACAGGGGGCGGAATCTGGGGCCAACGTCCTGACTTTC.

At least ten counts were recorded for this clonotype. The chain employs TRBV11-2 and TRBJ2-1, with D uncertain. Germline loops: CDR1 SGHAT, CDR2 FQNNGV. Trimming stripped 0 bases from V and 0 bases from J, with 6 bases between. The CDR3 is 15 residues long. CDR3 in DNA: TGTGCCAGCAGCTTAGATCTCAGCTCCTACAATGAGCAGTTCTTC. Translating it yields CASSLDLSSYNEQFF.

This clonotype came up many times. The chain carries TRBV5-1 and TRBJ2-7; perhaps TRBD1 as D (5 bases). CDR3 length: 15 residues. Trimming removed 1 base from V and 2 bases from J, with 13 bases in between. CDR1 is SGHRS and CDR2 is YFSETQ in the germline V gene. DNA for the CDR3: TGCGCCAGCAGCTTGAGGGGTGTCGGAACCTACGAGCAGTACTTC. Translation gives CASSLRGVGTYEQYF.

CDR3: CASSFDRATYEQYF. DNA for the CDR3: TGTGCCAGCTCATTCGACAGGGCCACCTACGAGCAGTACTTC. The rearrangement joins TRBV18 to TRBJ2-7; TRBD1 matches 7 bases. Looked up from germline, CDR1 is KGHSH and CDR2 is LQKENI. The CDR3 is made up of 14 amino acids. V trimming: 5 bases; J trimming: 2 bases; junction bases outside the gene matches: 6.

There are a few counts of this clonotype. It may be a read error: a sequence one base away is much more abundant. This sequence joins TRBV7-9 and TRBJ1-5; D unresolved. Germline V gives CDR1 SEHNR, CDR2 FQNEAQ (reference sequence). The CDR3 is made up of 13 amino acids. The CDR3 region is CASSLGENQPQNF. The DNA of the CDR3 is TGTGCCAGCAGCTTAGGAGAGAATCAGCCCCAGAATTTT.

This clonotype was recorded at least ten times. The gene calls are TRBV29-1 and TRBJ2-7, with TRBD1 identical over 10 bases. Germline trimming cut 7 bases from V and 5 bases from J; bases unmatched to any gene: 2. From germline, CDR1 is SQVTM and CDR2 ANQGSEA. This CDR3 is 11 amino acids long. CDR3 loop: CSATGGNEQYF. As DNA, the CDR3 is TGCAGCGCGACAGGGGGCAACGAGCAGTACTTC.

This clonotype was counted between two and nine times. V and J are TRBV7-3 and TRBJ2-2; tentatively, D is TRBD2 (6 bases). This CDR3 has 13 residues. Trimming shortened V by 3 bases and J by 5 bases, and 7 bases separated the two germline ends. The germline CDR1 and CDR2 sequences are SGHTA and FQGTGA. The CDR3 is CASSFGGTGELFF. CDR3 DNA: TGTGCCAGCAGCTTCGGGGGAACCGGGGAGCTGTTTTTT. Combining the CDR3 with reference TRBV7-3 and TRBJ2-2 gives the whole variable domain GAGVSQTPSNKVTEKGKYVELRCDPISGHTALYWYRQSLGQGPEFLIYFQGTGAADDSGLPNDRFFAVRPEGSVSTLKIQRTERGDSAVYLCASSFGGTGELFFGEGSRLTVL.

Only a few counts were recorded for this clonotype. The chain joins TRBV7-9 to TRBJ1-1; D is perhaps TRBD1 (5 bases). The V gene lost 7 bases and the J gene lost 2 bases, with 17 bases spanning the gap. Germline CDR1 SEHNR, CDR2 FQNEAQ (reference sequence). The CDR3 spans 15 residues. CDR3 DNA sequence: TGTGCCAGCATATGGGAGAAGGGGCCCAACACTGAAGCTTTCTTT. This encodes CASIWEKGPNTEAFF.

In its sample, this clonotype was seen a few times. The genes are TRBV20-1 and TRBJ2-2, with no clear D. CDR1 DFQATT and CDR2 SNEGSKA come from the germline V gene (reference sequence). CDR3 length: 15 amino acids. Trimming cost V 3 bases and J 2 bases, with 13 bases left between them. In nucleotides, the CDR3 is TGCAGTGCTAGGACCCCTATGAGTAACACCGGGGAGCTGTTTTTT. It is translated as CSARTPMSNTGELFF.

This clonotype was observed many times. This sequence joins TRBV5-4 and TRBJ1-2, with D possibly being TRBD1 (5 bases). V lost 1 base and J lost 8, with 12 bases in between. The CDR3 is made up of 13 amino acids. Germline V gives CDR1 SGHNT, CDR2 YYREEE (reference sequence). The CDR3 coding sequence is TGTGCCAGCAGCTTGTATGGGGCACAAGGCTACACCTTC. It encodes CASSLYGAQGYTF.